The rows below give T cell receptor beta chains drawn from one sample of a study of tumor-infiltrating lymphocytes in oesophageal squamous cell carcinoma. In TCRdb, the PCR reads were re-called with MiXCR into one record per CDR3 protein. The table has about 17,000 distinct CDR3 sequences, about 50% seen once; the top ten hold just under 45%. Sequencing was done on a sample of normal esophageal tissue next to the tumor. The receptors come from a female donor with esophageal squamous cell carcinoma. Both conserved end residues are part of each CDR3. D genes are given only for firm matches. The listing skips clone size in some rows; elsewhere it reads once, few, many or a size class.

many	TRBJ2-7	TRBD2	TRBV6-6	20	CASSYGPASGRATSAYEQYF	TGTGCCAGCAGTTACGGGCCGGCTAGCGGGAGGGCCACGTCAGCCTACGAGCAGTACTTC
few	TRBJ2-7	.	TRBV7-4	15	CASSLAQGPNSPLHF	TGTGCCAGCAGCTTAGCCCAGGGCCCAAATTCACCCCTCCACTTC
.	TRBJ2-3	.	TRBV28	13	CASIDSSTDTQYF	TGTGCCAGCATCGACAGTAGCACAGATACGCAGTATTTT
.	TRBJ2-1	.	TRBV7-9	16	CASSLAQWTGGSEQFF	TGTGCCAGCAGCTTAGCTCAATGGACCGGGGGCAGTGAGCAGTTCTTC
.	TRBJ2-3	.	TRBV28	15	CASRGADKLGYTQYF	TGTGCCAGCAGAGGTGCGGACAAGTTGGGTTATACGCAGTATTTT
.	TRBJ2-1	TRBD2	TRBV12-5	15	CASGLTSGRVGEQFF	TGTGCTAGTGGCTTGACTAGCGGGAGGGTTGGGGAGCAGTTCTTC
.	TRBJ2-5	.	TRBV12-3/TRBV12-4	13	CASAGRLQETQYF	TGTGCCAGCGCAGGGCGTCTCCAAGAGACCCAGTACTTC
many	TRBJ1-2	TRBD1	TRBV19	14	CASSIGGQGSGYTF	TGTGCCAGTAGTATAGGGGGACAGGGAAGCGGCTACACCTTC
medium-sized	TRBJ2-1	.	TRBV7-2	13	CASSLSKGDEQFF	TGTGCCAGCAGCTTGTCCAAGGGGGATGAGCAGTTCTTC
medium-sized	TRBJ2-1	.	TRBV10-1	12	CASGGSGNEQFF	TGCGCCAGCGGGGGTAGCGGCAATGAGCAGTTCTTC
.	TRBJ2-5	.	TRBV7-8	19	CASSHPTHLDTQYQETQYF	TGTGCCAGCAGCCACCCGACCCACCTCGACACGCAGTACCAAGAGACCCAGTACTTC
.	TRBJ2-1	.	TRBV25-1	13	CASSEWGPNEQFF	TGTGCCAGCAGTGAATGGGGGCCCAATGAGCAGTTCTTC
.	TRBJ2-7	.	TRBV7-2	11	CASSLSYEQYF	TGTGCCAGCAGCTTAAGCTACGAGCAGTACTTC
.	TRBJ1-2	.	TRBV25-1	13	CASSSTGAGGYTF	TGTGCCAGCAGCTCAACCGGGGCGGGTGGCTACACCTTC
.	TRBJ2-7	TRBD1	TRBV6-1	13	CASSIGTGYEQYF	TGTGCCAGCAGTATAGGGACAGGGTACGAGCAGTACTTC
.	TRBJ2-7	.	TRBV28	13	CASTRDLHNEQYF	TGTGCCAGCACTAGGGACCTCCACAATGAGCAGTACTTC
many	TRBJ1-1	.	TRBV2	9	CASSPGAFF	TGTGCCAGCAGCCCAGGAGCTTTCTTT
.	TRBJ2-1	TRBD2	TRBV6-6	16	CASSQVGGTTYNEQFF	TGTGCCAGCAGCCAGGTGGGGGGGACCACTTACAATGAGCAGTTCTTC
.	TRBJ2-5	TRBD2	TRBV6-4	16	CASSVKLAGDYNEQYF	TGTGCCAGCAGCGTCAAACTAGCGGGAGACTACAATGAGCAGTACTTC
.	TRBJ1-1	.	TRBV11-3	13	CASSLGERTEAFF	TGTGCCAGCAGCTTAGGGGAGAGAACTGAAGCTTTCTTT
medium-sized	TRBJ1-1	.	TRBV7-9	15	CASSLSNAGNTEAFF	TGTGCCAGCAGCTTATCAAATGCAGGGAACACTGAAGCTTTCTTT
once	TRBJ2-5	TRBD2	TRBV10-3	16	CAISEGLAGVTETQYF	TGTGCCATCAGTGAGGGACTAGCGGGAGTCACGGAGACCCAGTACTTC
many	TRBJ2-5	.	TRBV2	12	CASTGIDETQYF	TGTGCCAGCACAGGGATCGATGAGACCCAGTACTTC
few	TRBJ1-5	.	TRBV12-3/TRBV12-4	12	CASRNSNQPQHF	TGTGCCAGCAGAAATAGCAATCAGCCCCAGCATTTT
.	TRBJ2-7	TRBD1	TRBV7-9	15	CASSLGTELSYEQYF	TGTGCCAGCAGCTTGGGGACAGAGCTCTCCTACGAGCAGTACTTC
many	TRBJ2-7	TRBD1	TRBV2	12	CASSAWDRGAYF	TGTGCCAGCAGTGCCTGGGACAGGGGGGCGTACTTC
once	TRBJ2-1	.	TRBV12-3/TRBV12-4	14	CASSPKVVRNEQFF	TGTGCCAGCAGTCCCAAGGTCGTTAGGAATGAGCAGTTCTTC
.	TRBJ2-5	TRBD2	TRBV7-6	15	CASSLAGRGQETQYF	TGTGCCAGCAGCTTAGCGGGGCGGGGGCAAGAGACCCAGTACTTC
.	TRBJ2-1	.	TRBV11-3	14	CASSLGLSYDEQFF	TGTGCCAGCAGCTTAGGTCTATCTTACGACGAGCAGTTCTTC
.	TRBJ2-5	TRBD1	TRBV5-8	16	CASSQYRGVYQETQYF	TGTGCCAGCAGCCAATACAGGGGAGTGTATCAAGAGACCCAGTACTTC
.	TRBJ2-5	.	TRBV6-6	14	CASSYGQGQETQYF	TGTGCCAGCAGTTACGGGCAGGGCCAAGAGACCCAGTACTTC
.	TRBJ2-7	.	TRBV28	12	CASSGGFYEQYF	TGTGCCAGCAGTGGGGGATTCTACGAGCAGTACTTC
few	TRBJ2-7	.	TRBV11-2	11	CASSEQVKQYF	TGTGCCAGCAGCGAACAGGTCAAGCAGTACTTC
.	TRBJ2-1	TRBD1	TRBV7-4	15	CASSNVGQGSNEQFF	TGTGCCAGCAGCAACGTGGGACAGGGTAGCAATGAGCAGTTCTTC
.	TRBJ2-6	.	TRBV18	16	CASSPPGASGANVLTF	TGTGCCAGCTCACCACCGGGGGCATCTGGGGCCAACGTCCTGACTTTC
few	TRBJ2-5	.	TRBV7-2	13	CASSLDRAETQYF	TGTGCCAGCAGCTTAGACAGGGCAGAGACCCAGTACTTC
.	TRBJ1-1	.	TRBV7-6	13	CASSLARHTEAFF	TGTGCTAGCAGCTTAGCGCGGCACACTGAAGCTTTCTTT
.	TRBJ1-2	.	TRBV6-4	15	CASSYSNRGGYGYTF	TGTGCCAGCAGTTACTCGAATAGGGGTGGCTATGGCTACACCTTC
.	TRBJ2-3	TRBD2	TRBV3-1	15	CASSLLAGATDTQYF	TGTGCCAGCAGCCTCTTAGCGGGAGCAACAGATACGCAGTATTTT
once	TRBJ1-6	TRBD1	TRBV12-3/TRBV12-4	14	CASSTGTAGSPLHF	TGTGCCAGCAGCACCGGGACAGCCGGTTCACCCCTCCACTTT